One sample yielded the 29 T cell receptor beta chains listed below, sequenced in a study of CD8 T cells in Susac syndrome. RNA in amounts of about 0.5 to 1 ug was reverse transcribed with random hexamers. MiXCR, run by TCRdb on the immunoSEQ multiplex PCR reads, gives a single entry per CDR3 protein. The table shows fewer than 150,000 distinct CDR3 sequences, with around nine tenths occurring only once. Material for sequencing was CD8+ T cells from PBMCs. The receptor set was obtained from a human donor with multiple sclerosis.

The chain joins TRBV21-1 to TRBJ2-7; TRBD1, as called in the table, went unchecked against the DNA. TRBV21-1 is a recognized pseudogene. This CDR3 comprises 15 residues. CDR3 amino acids: CASSKGAGLSYEQYF. CDR3 DNA: TGTGCCAGCAGCAAGGGCGCAGGGCTCTCCTACGAGCAGTACTTC.

This chain connects TRBV4-3 to TRBJ2-3; D uncertain. There are 17 residues in the CDR3. CDR1 LGHNA and CDR2 YSLEER come from the germline V gene. Trimming shortened V by 0 bases and J by 1 base, and 14 bases separated the two germline ends. CDR3 nucleotides: TGCGCCAGCAGCCAAGAAGGCTCCACCCTTGGCACAGATACGCAGTATTTT. This encodes CASSQEGSTLGTDTQYF.

The chain recombines TRBV6-5 with TRBJ2-1; 9 bases map to TRBD1. Germline assignment: CDR1 MNHEY and CDR2 SVGAGI. V shed 5 bases and J 7 bases; nucleotides not matched to a gene: 3. The CDR3 runs 13 residues. DNA for the CDR3: TGTGCCAGCAGTACGGGACAGGGTAATGAGCAGTTCTTC. Protein: CASSTGQGNEQFF.

The chain links TRBV6-5 to TRBJ2-3, with a tentative D call TRBD1 (5 bases). The V gene lost 2 bases and the J gene lost 2 bases, with 8 bases spanning the gap. Germline lookup yields CDR1 MNHEY and CDR2 SVGAGI. The CDR3 totals 14 residues. The CDR3 nucleotides read TGTGCCAGCAGTTACACAGGCCTCACAGATACGCAGTATTTT. This encodes CASSYTGLTDTQYF.

The chain combines TRBV30 with TRBJ1-2; D not certain. Germline loops: CDR1 GTSNPN, CDR2 SVGIG (reference sequence). Trimming pared 0 bases from V and 3 bases from J, leaving 8 bases between. CDR3 length: 13 residues. The CDR3 sequence is CAWSVRVDYGYTF. The CDR3 nucleotides read TGTGCCTGGAGTGTACGGGTGGACTATGGCTACACCTTC.

CDR3 DNA sequence: TGCGCCAGCAGCTTGGCCGTTTCGGGGGCCGTTGAAGCTTTCTTT. Amino acids: CASSLAVSGAVEAFF. This chain connects TRBV5-1 to TRBJ1-1; a possible D gene is TRBD1 (6 bases). This CDR3 has 15 residues. With 0 bases removed from V and 7 bases from J, the gap between germline ends came to 16 bases. From germline, CDR1 is SGHRS and CDR2 YFSETQ.

The chain's CDR3 is CSVEGAPEEQYF. CDR3 in DNA: TGCAGCGTTGAAGGGGCCCCAGAAGAGCAGTACTTC. This rearrangement joins TRBV29-1 to TRBJ2-7; D is uncertain. V shed 1 base and J shed 7 bases, with 11 bases lying between them. The CDR3 length is 12 residues. From germline, CDR1 is SQVTM and CDR2 ANQGSEA.

The V gene is TRBV11-2, the J gene TRBJ2-7; maybe TRBD2 (6 bases). This CDR3 spans 16 amino acids. The germline V gene has CDR1 SGHAT and CDR2 FQNNGV. Trimming removed 0 bases at V and 3 bases at J, with 15 bases between. The CDR3: CASSLEGLSMFYEQYF. The CDR3 nucleotides read TGTGCCAGCAGCTTAGAGGGACTTAGTATGTTCTACGAGCAGTACTTC.

The gene calls are TRBV4-1 and TRBJ1-5, with D possibly matching TRBD1 (5 bases). This CDR3 region has 14 residues. V shed 0 bases and J shed 6 bases, with 9 bases lying between them. Germline V gene sequence: CDR1 MGHRA, CDR2 YSYEKL. The CDR3 nucleotides read TGCGCCAGCAGCCAAGAATCAGGGCCTCAGCCCCAGCATTTT. The encoded protein is CASSQESGPQPQHF.

The V and J genes are TRBV20-1 and TRBJ2-7; 16 bases line up with TRBD2. Germline V gene data show CDR1 as DFQATT and CDR2 as SNEGSKA (reference sequence). CDR3 length: 17 residues. The junction had 14 bases not matched to a gene; V was cut back by 6 bases and J by 6 bases. CDR3 amino acids: CSAGLGLAGGGQGEQYF. In DNA, the CDR3 is TGCAGTGCCGGATTGGGACTAGCGGGAGGGGGCCAGGGCGAGCAGTACTTC.

The chain recombines TRBV4-3 with TRBJ1-1, with D possibly being TRBD1 (5 bases). The V gene's germline CDR1 is LGHNA and CDR2 YSLEER. The CDR3 runs to 14 residues. V lost 6 bases and J lost 5, with 16 bases in between. CDR3 residues: CASSLYRGGTEAFF. CDR3 nucleotides: TGCGCCAGCAGTCTTTATCGGGGGGGGACTGAAGCTTTCTTT.

The chain carries TRBV28 and TRBJ2-7; no clear D. This CDR3 is built from 12 residues. With 6 bases removed from V and 7 bases from J, the gap between germline ends came to 13 bases. Germline V gene sequence: CDR1 MDHEN, CDR2 SYDVKM. The CDR3 is CASSFMSGEQYF. CDR3 coding DNA: TGTGCCAGCAGCTTTATGTCCGGGGAGCAGTACTTC.

The J gene is TRBJ2-2, the V gene TRBV27; D uncertain. Trimming removed 4 bases from V and 6 bases from J, with 6 bases in between. The CDR3 loop spans 12 amino acids. Germline CDR1 and CDR2: MNHEY and SMNVEV (reference sequence). CDR3 DNA: TGTGCCAGCAGTTCCCCGTCCGGGGAGCTGTTTTTT. Translated, it gives CASSSPSGELFF.

A few counts support this clonotype. This rearrangement joins TRBV7-2 to TRBJ1-2; D perhaps matches TRBD1 (6 bases). Per germline, CDR1 SGHTA and CDR2 FQGNSA. The CDR3 runs to 13 residues. The V gene lost 5 bases and the J gene lost 4 bases, with 11 bases spanning the gap. The CDR3 DNA sequence: TGTGCCAGCAGCAATTCAGGGGTCTATGGCTACACCTTC. This sequence encodes CASSNSGVYGYTF.

The gene calls are TRBV20-1 and TRBJ2-1, with D maybe TRBD2 (6 bases). Germline assignment: CDR1 DFQATT and CDR2 SNEGSKA (reference sequence). The CDR3 covers 16 residues. Trimming pared 0 bases from V and 0 bases from J, leaving 12 bases between. This CDR3 is CSARDPDGSSYNEQFF. In DNA, the CDR3 is TGCAGTGCTAGAGATCCTGACGGGAGCTCCTACAATGAGCAGTTCTTC.

The chain combines TRBV18 with TRBJ1-2; TRBD1 matches 9 bases. V lost 6 bases to trimming and J lost 2 bases; unmatched junction nucleotides: 13. CDR1 is KGHSH, CDR2 LQKENI, per germline. The CDR3 has 17 residues. The CDR3 DNA follows: TGTGCCAGCTCGCCCCATTCCGGGACAGGGAACAACTATGGCTACACCTTC. Protein product: CASSPHSGTGNNYGYTF.

The V call is TRBV3-1, the J call TRBJ1-4; TRBD1 matches at 7 bases. The V gene's germline CDR1 is LGHDT and CDR2 YNNKEL (reference sequence). The V segment lost 2 bases and the J segment 7 bases; nucleotides outside the gene matches: 7. The CDR3 is made up of 15 amino acids. The CDR3 spells CASSQPDRAVEKLFF. DNA for the CDR3: TGTGCCAGCAGCCAACCAGACAGGGCTGTTGAAAAACTGTTTTTT.

The chain joins TRBV4-2 to TRBJ2-7; tentatively, D is TRBD1 (5 bases). Germline V CDR1 and CDR2: LGHNA, YNFKEQ. Trimming stripped 5 bases from V and 2 bases from J, with 13 bases between. The CDR3 totals 14 residues. The CDR3 sequence: CASSVLAGTYEQYF. For the CDR3, the DNA is TGTGCCAGCAGCGTTCTTGCAGGGACCTACGAGCAGTACTTC.

The chain joins TRBV29-1 to TRBJ1-2; TRBD1 is a possible D gene (6 bases). Germline V gene sequence: CDR1 SQVTM, CDR2 ANQGSEA. The CDR3 runs to 13 residues. Trimming pared 7 bases from V and 3 bases from J, leaving 15 bases between. Here the CDR3 DNA reads TGCAGCGCTACGGACAGTTCGGACTATGGCTACACCTTC. This codes for CSATDSSDYGYTF.

V is TRBV5-4 and J is TRBJ2-1, with TRBD1 identical over 7 bases. Losses at the gene ends were 0 bases for V and 10 bases for J; bases not matched to a gene: 7. Germline V gives CDR1 SGHNT, CDR2 YYREEE (reference sequence). The CDR3 runs to 14 residues. CDR3 DNA sequence: TGTGCCAGCAGCTTGGAGACAGGGTTCGAAGAGCAGTTCTTC. It translates to CASSLETGFEEQFF.

This clonotype was observed a single time. The CDR3 protein is CASSSRGGASYTF. CDR3 DNA sequence: TGTGCCAGCAGCTCGCGAGGAGGGGCGAGCTACACCTTC. The chain employs TRBV5-4 and TRBJ1-2; the D gene is possibly TRBD1 (5 bases). The ends were cut back, 3 bases at V and 9 bases at J, with 15 bases in the middle. The CDR3 length is 13 residues. Germline CDR1 is SGHNT and CDR2 is YYREEE (reference sequence).

The chain uses TRBV6-5 and TRBJ2-2; 8 nucleotides agree with TRBD2. The V gene's germline CDR1 is MNHEY and CDR2 SVGAGI. The CDR3 loop spans 14 amino acids. Losses at the gene ends were 7 bases for V and 7 bases for J; bases not matched to a gene: 8. CDR3 amino acids: CASTHGGADGELFF. CDR3 sequence (DNA): TGTGCCAGCACCCACGGGGGGGCGGACGGGGAGCTGTTTTTT.

This clonotype was observed once. The rearrangement uses TRBV9 and TRBJ1-1; D unclear. CDR3 length: 14 residues. CDR1 and CDR2 (germline): SGDLS, YYNGEE. Trimming cost V 1 base and J 4 bases, with 11 bases left between them. In nucleotides, the CDR3 is TGTGCCAGCAGCGTAATATTTGGGCCCACTGAAGCTTTCTTT. Amino acid sequence: CASSVIFGPTEAFF.

This clonotype turned up a few times. The chain couples TRBV5-4 to TRBJ1-5, with 7 bases fitting TRBD1. Germline values: CDR1 SGHNT, CDR2 YYREEE (reference sequence). The CDR3 covers 15 residues. V was clipped by 0 bases and J by 0 bases; unmatched bases: 0. CDR3: CASSLGQGSNQPQHF. DNA for the CDR3: TGTGCCAGCAGCTTGGGACAGGGTAGCAATCAGCCCCAGCATTTT.

The CDR3 is CASSPGPEEETQYF. CDR3 sequence (DNA): TGTGCCAGCAGCCCGGGACCCGAGGAGGAGACCCAGTACTTC. This sequence joins TRBV3-1 and TRBJ2-5; TRBD1 or TRBD2 may be the D gene (5 bases each). CDR3 length equals 14 residues. Germline-derived CDR1 and CDR2 are LGHDT and YNNKEL (reference sequence). Between the trimmed V and J ends, which lost 4 bases and 5 bases, there was a span of 14 bases.

The V gene is TRBV29-1, the J gene TRBJ2-7; TRBD1 aligns across 8 bases. CDR3 length equals 16 residues. V shed 2 bases, J shed 0 bases, and the junction held 9 bases outside the gene matches. Germline values: CDR1 SQVTM, CDR2 ANQGSEA. CDR3 amino acids: CSVEWARQGSSYEQYF. The CDR3 DNA reads TGCAGCGTTGAATGGGCGAGACAGGGGAGCTCCTACGAGCAGTACTTC.

The chain links TRBV14 to TRBJ1-2; 7 bases align to TRBD1. CDR1 SGHDN and CDR2 FVKESK come from the germline V gene. V lost 0 bases, J lost 6 bases, and 10 bases stayed unmatched. The CDR3 has 16 residues. The chain's CDR3 is CASSQDWGQKLDGYTF. The CDR3 DNA sequence: TGTGCCAGCAGCCAAGATTGGGGACAGAAGCTTGATGGCTACACCTTC. Full variable domain (rest looked up from reference TRBV14 and TRBJ1-2): EAGVTQFPSHSVIEKGQTVTLRCDPISGHDNLYWYRRVMGKEIKFLLHFVKESKQDESGMPNNRFLAERTGGTYSTLKVQPAELEDSGVYFCASSQDWGQKLDGYTFGSGTRLTVV.

This sequence joins TRBV7-2 and TRBJ1-1, with 9 bases identical to TRBD1. V shed 1 base, J shed 4 bases, and the junction held 4 bases outside the gene matches. Germline loops: CDR1 SGHTA, CDR2 FQGNSA. The CDR3 runs to 15 residues. CDR3 sequence (DNA): TGTGCCAGCAGCTTAGGGGGGACAGGGATCACTGAAGCTTTCTTT. Translated, it gives CASSLGGTGITEAFF.

V and J are TRBV30 and TRBJ1-1; tentative D call: TRBD1 (5 bases). The germline gives CDR1 GTSNPN, CDR2 SVGIG (reference sequence). With 3 bases removed from V and 6 bases from J, the gap between germline ends came to 20 bases. This CDR3 comprises 15 residues. The CDR3 is CAWSGRFREYPEAFF. The CDR3 DNA sequence: TGTGCCTGGAGCGGTCGTTTCAGGGAATACCCTGAAGCTTTCTTT.